Listed below are T cell receptor beta chains from one sample, sequenced in a study of blood T cell repertoires in COVID-19. Assay used: immunoSEQ multiplex PCR; TCRdb lists only in-frame clones, some missing. This table has approximately 200,000 clones, 75% to 90% appearing once. Sequenced sample: PBMCs or T cells enriched from blood (not recorded which). Receptor source: a man aged 40-49 years who had recovered from COVID-19. CDR3s include the opening cysteine and the closing phenylalanine or tryptophan. The D gene is left open where the match is weak. Some rows mark clone size as missing; the rest say once, few, many or name a class of expanded clone.

TRBJ2-1	.	.	TRBV19	CASSITAYNEQFF	TGTGCCAGTAGTATAACGGCCTACAATGAGCAGTTCTTC
TRBJ2-7	TRBD1	many	TRBV11-2	CASSLARQGRQYF	TGTGCCAGCAGCTTAGCCCGACAGGGTCGGCAGTACTTC
TRBJ1-2	TRBD1	.	TRBV30	CAWKIGGGGYGYTF	TGTGCCTGGAAAATAGGAGGGGGCGGCTATGGCTACACCTTC
TRBJ2-2	TRBD2	.	TRBV19	CASSIKLAANTGELFF	TGTGCCAGTAGTATTAAACTAGCGGCGAACACCGGGGAGCTGTTTTTT
TRBJ2-6	.	.	TRBV19	CASTLLGVSGANVLTF	TGTGCCAGTACCCTATTAGGGGTCTCTGGGGCCAACGTCCTGACTTTC
TRBJ1-2	TRBD1	.	TRBV5-1	CASSTGQGRNYGYTF	TGCGCCAGCAGCACAGGACAGGGGCGGAACTATGGCTACACCTTC
TRBJ2-7	.	.	TRBV27	CASSLSTAYGYEQYF	TGTGCCAGCAGTTTATCCACAGCCTATGGCTACGAGCAGTACTTC
TRBJ2-1	.	.	TRBV7-3	CASSLQWRDEQFF	TGTGCCAGCAGCTTACAATGGAGGGATGAGCAGTTCTTC
TRBJ1-2	TRBD1	.	TRBV19	CASTADRVKTYGYTF	TGTGCCAGTACCGCAGACAGGGTTAAAACCTATGGCTACACCTTC
TRBJ1-2	TRBD1	.	TRBV6-5	CASFGTGTRGYTF	TGTGCCAGCTTCGGGACAGGAACAAGGGGCTACACCTTC
TRBJ2-1	TRBD2	few	TRBV7-9	CASSHTDRTSGEYEQFF	TGTGCCAGCAGCCATACCGATCGGACTAGCGGGGAGTATGAGCAGTTCTTC
TRBJ2-1	TRBD2	.	TRBV27	CASSLGAGGPYNEQFF	TGTGCCAGCAGTTTAGGAGCGGGGGGGCCCTACAATGAGCAGTTCTTC
TRBJ2-7	.	once	TRBV2	CASSRTNSYEQYF	TGTGCCAGCTCCAGAACTAACTCCTACGAGCAGTACTTC
TRBJ1-6	.	.	TRBV5-6	CASSLFGSSYNSPLHF	TGTGCCAGCAGCTTGTTTGGGAGCTCCTATAATTCACCCCTCCACTTT
TRBJ2-7	.	.	TRBV30	CAWREGMVADSYEQYF	TGTGCCTGGAGAGAGGGGATGGTAGCGGACTCCTACGAGCAGTACTTC
TRBJ2-2	.	.	TRBV2	CASKGRTGNTGELFF	TGTGCCAGCAAGGGGCGAACAGGGAACACCGGGGAGCTGTTTTTT
TRBJ2-2	.	.	TRBV18	CASSPIAEDGELFF	TGTGCCAGCTCACCTATTGCCGAGGACGGGGAGCTGTTTTTT
TRBJ2-5	.	.	TRBV29-1	CSVRESGKETQYF	TGCAGCGTTAGGGAATCGGGGAAAGAGACCCAGTACTTC
TRBJ2-3	TRBD2	.	TRBV4-1	CASSQFSGRGADTQYF	TGCGCCAGCAGCCAATTTAGCGGGAGAGGGGCAGATACGCAGTATTTT
TRBJ1-3	TRBD1	.	TRBV19	CASRVQGASSGNTIYF	TGTGCCAGTAGGGTACAGGGGGCGAGCTCTGGAAACACCATATATTTT
TRBJ2-7	.	.	TRBV6-5	CASSYGFSYEQYF	TGTGCCAGCAGTTACGGCTTCTCCTACGAGCAGTACTTC
TRBJ1-4	.	once	TRBV19	CASSNAQLRRGKLFF	TGTGCCAGTAGTAATGCTCAACTCCGAAGAGGAAAACTGTTTTTT
TRBJ2-1	.	once	TRBV4-1	CASSQPTQGGEQFF	TGCGCCAGCAGCCAACCTACCCAGGGGGGTGAGCAGTTCTTC
TRBJ1-5	.	.	TRBV18	CASSLGRDNQPQHF	TGTGCCAGCTCACTCGGACGGGACAATCAGCCCCAGCATTTT
TRBJ1-4	.	.	TRBV7-3	CASSLRTVGKLFF	TGTGCCAGCAGCTTGCGGACAGTCGGTAAACTGTTTTTT
TRBJ2-1	TRBD2	.	TRBV19	CASSTFLAGGMRNEQFF	TGTGCCAGTAGTACCTTTCTTGCGGGAGGTATGAGGAATGAGCAGTTCTTC
TRBJ2-3	.	.	TRBV19	CASKRGSTDTQYF	TGTGCCAGTAAACGGGGGAGCACAGATACGCAGTATTTT
TRBJ2-3	.	.	TRBV5-6	CASSLGRRGDTQYF	TGTGCCAGCAGCCTCGGACGTAGGGGGGATACGCAGTATTTT
TRBJ1-1	.	.	TRBV28	CASSPAGGGVNTEAFF	TGTGCCAGCAGTCCCGCGGGGGGGGGCGTGAACACTGAAGCTTTCTTT
TRBJ1-2	.	once	TRBV7-8	CASSLSGGKNGYTF	TGTGCCAGCAGCTTATCCGGAGGAAAGAATGGCTACACCTTC
TRBJ1-3	TRBD1	.	TRBV10-3	CANQQGSGNTIYF	TGTGCCAACCAACAGGGGTCCGGAAACACCATATATTTT
TRBJ2-2	TRBD1	once	TRBV2	CASRRQGSNTGELFF	TGTGCCAGCAGGAGACAGGGGTCGAACACCGGGGAGCTGTTTTTT
TRBJ1-5	.	.	TRBV19	CASTLVGRSNQPQHF	TGTGCCAGTACCCTGGTTGGGAGAAGCAATCAGCCCCAGCATTTT
TRBJ2-2	.	.	TRBV9	CASNRDTNTGELFF	TGTGCCAGCAACCGAGATACGAACACCGGGGAGCTGTTTTTT
TRBJ2-5	.	.	TRBV10-1	CASRGANQETQYF	TGCGCCAGCAGAGGGGCTAACCAAGAGACCCAGTACTTC
TRBJ2-2	TRBD1	.	TRBV18	CASSPRGPGQGASGELFF	TGTGCCAGCTCACCGAGAGGACCGGGACAGGGGGCGAGCGGGGAGCTGTTTTTT
TRBJ2-1	.	.	TRBV24-1	CATSDRGTGNEQFF	TGTGCCACCAGTGACAGGGGGACTGGCAATGAGCAGTTCTTC
TRBJ2-1	TRBD2	.	TRBV7-3	CASSSQASGRAMYNEQFF	TGTGCCAGCAGCTCCCAGGCTAGCGGGAGGGCCATGTACAATGAGCAGTTCTTC
TRBJ2-7	TRBD2	.	TRBV2	CASGRTLRAGASYEQYF	TGTGCCAGCGGCCGTACTTTGCGAGCGGGGGCATCCTACGAGCAGTACTTC
TRBJ2-7	.	.	TRBV20-1	CSAYLLYEQYF	TGCAGTGCCTATCTACTCTACGAGCAGTACTTC
TRBJ2-7	.	.	TRBV7-6	CASSLGSYEQYF	TGTGCCAGCAGCCTCGGGTCCTACGAGCAGTACTTC
TRBJ1-5	.	.	TRBV15	CATSRDMAGPRQPQHF	TGTGCCACCAGCAGAGATATGGCGGGGCCGAGGCAGCCCCAGCATTTT
TRBJ2-5	.	.	TRBV5-6	CASTQGPQETQYF	TGTGCCAGCACCCAGGGGCCTCAAGAGACCCAGTACTTC
TRBJ2-7	TRBD1	.	TRBV6-1	CASSEPIGDRGQEQYF	TGTGCCAGCAGTGAACCAATAGGGGACAGGGGGCAAGAGCAGTACTTC
TRBJ1-1	.	.	TRBV5-8	CASRKRTFEAFF	TGTGCCAGCAGAAAGAGGACTTTTGAAGCTTTCTTT
TRBJ2-3	.	.	TRBV3-1/TRBV3-2	CASSQGATDTQYF	TGTGCCAGCAGCCAAGGAGCTACAGATACGCAGTATTTT
TRBJ2-3	.	.	TRBV9	CASSVGDTDTQYF	TGTGCCAGCAGCGTGGGAGACACAGATACGCAGTATTTT